Shown below are 7 T cell receptor beta chains from a single sample sequenced in a study of control samples from healthy donors and cancer patients. Produced via immunoSEQ multiplex PCR; TCRdb's table is partial and in-frame only. The table records about 150,000 clones, under 95% of them present only once. The sequencing sample was made of blood. The origin of the receptors is a man younger than 35 in good health.

The gene calls are TRBV13 and TRBJ2-7; weak D call: TRBD1 (5 bases). Trimming took off 4 bases at V and 4 bases at J, with 11 bases between the two ends. Germline CDR1 is PRHDT and CDR2 is FYEKMQ (reference sequence). The CDR3 sequence is 13 residues long. CDR3 sequence: CASSSAGLYEQYF. As DNA, the CDR3 is TGTGCCAGCAGCTCCGCAGGGCTGTACGAGCAGTACTTC.

V and J are TRBV11-2 and TRBJ1-1, with D unresolved. The CDR3 runs 12 residues. Trimming took 5 bases from V and 9 from J, leaving 13 bases between them. Germline values: CDR1 SGHAT, CDR2 FQNNGV. The CDR3 loop is CASSPRRYQAFF. CDR3 DNA: TGTGCCAGCAGCCCCAGGCGGTACCAAGCTTTCTTT.

This chain connects TRBV7-2 to TRBJ2-6; a possible D gene is TRBD1 (5 bases). The CDR3 is 17 amino acids. The V end lost 3 bases, the J end lost 1 base, and 13 bases lay between the germline ends. The germline CDR1 and CDR2 sequences are SGHTA and FQGNSA. CDR3 in amino acids: CASSFLRGISGANVLTF. The CDR3 nucleotides are TGTGCCAGCAGCTTTCTTAGGGGTATTTCTGGGGCCAACGTCCTGACTTTC. Full variable domain (missing parts from reference TRBV7-2 and TRBJ2-6): GAGVSQSPSNKVTEKGKDVELRCDPISGHTALYWYRQSLGQGLEFLIYFQGNSAPDKSGLPSDRFSAERTGGSVSTLTIQRTQQEDSAVYLCASSFLRGISGANVLTFGAGSRLTVL.

The chain uses TRBV5-1 and TRBJ2-2, with no clear D. Germline values: CDR1 SGHRS, CDR2 YFSETQ. Trimming cost V 0 bases and J 2 bases, with 14 bases left between them. CDR3 size: 17 residues. The CDR3 DNA reads as TGCGCCAGCAGCTTGGTTCTGGCTGCCTCTAACACCGGGGAGCTGTTTTTT. It is translated as CASSLVLAASNTGELFF.

This chain joins TRBV2 and TRBJ1-1, with a tentative D call TRBD1 (5 bases). Trimming removed 2 bases from V and 1 base from J, with 5 bases in between. The CDR3 totals 13 residues. Germline V gene data show CDR1 as SNHLY and CDR2 as FYNNEI. The CDR3 reads CASSEQGNTEAFF. DNA of the CDR3: TGTGCCAGCAGTGAACAGGGGAACACTGAAGCTTTCTTT.

This chain joins TRBV10-3 and TRBJ1-1; tentatively, D is TRBD1 (6 bases). Trimming cost V 8 bases and J 1 base, with 14 bases left between them. CDR3 size: 14 residues. Germline V lookup: CDR1 ENHRY, CDR2 SYGVKD. CDR3 loop: CAIVEGQRNTEAFF. As DNA, the CDR3 is TGTGCCATCGTCGAAGGACAGAGGAACACTGAAGCTTTCTTT.

Only one count was recorded for this clone. The chain recombines TRBV5-5 with TRBJ2-3; possibly TRBD1 or TRBD2 for D (6 bases each). This CDR3 contains 15 residues. Germline V lookup: CDR1 SGHKS, CDR2 YYEKEE (reference sequence). With 3 bases removed from V and 4 bases from J, the gap between germline ends came to 15 bases. The CDR3 loop reads CASSSDPGGADTQYF. CDR3 sequence (DNA): TGTGCCAGCAGCTCGGACCCCGGGGGCGCAGATACGCAGTATTTT.